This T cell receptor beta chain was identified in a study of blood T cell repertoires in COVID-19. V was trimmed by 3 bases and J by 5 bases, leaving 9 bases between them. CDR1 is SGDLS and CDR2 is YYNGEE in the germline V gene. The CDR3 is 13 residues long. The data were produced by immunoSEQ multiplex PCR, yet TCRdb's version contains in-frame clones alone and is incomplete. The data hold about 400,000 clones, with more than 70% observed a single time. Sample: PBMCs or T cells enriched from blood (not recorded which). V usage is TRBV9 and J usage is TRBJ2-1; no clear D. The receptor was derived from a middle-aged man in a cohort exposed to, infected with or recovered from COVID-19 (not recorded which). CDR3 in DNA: TGTGCCAGCAGCGGATTAGTAAACAATGAGCAGTTCTTC. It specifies CASSGLVNNEQFF.